This is a list of T cell receptor beta chains from one sample in a study of blood T cell repertoires in COVID-19. The table came from immunoSEQ multiplex PCR; TCRdb's copy has only in-frame clones and leaves some out. Seen here are roughly 150,000 clones, approximately 79% observed once, and the top ten hold 8.6%. The sample was peripheral blood. The receptors originated from a man between 45 and 60 years old with active or convalescent COVID-19. Each CDR3 is given with its conserved first and last residue. A D gene is named only where the DNA matches it firmly. The size of a clone is reported for some rows only, either as once, few or many, or as a class for expanded clones.

clone size: few; D gene: TRBD1; J gene: TRBJ1-2; V gene: TRBV5-1; CDR3 protein: CASSLGQGDYGYTF; CDR3 DNA: TGCGCCAGCAGCTTGGGACAGGGAGACTATGGCTACACCTTC
clone size: NA; D gene: TRBD1; J gene: TRBJ1-2; V gene: TRBV5-5; CDR3 protein: CASSLGDRAYGYTF; CDR3 DNA: TGTGCCAGCAGCTTGGGTGACAGGGCCTATGGCTACACCTTC
clone size: NA; D gene: TRBD2; J gene: TRBJ2-5; V gene: TRBV5-4; CDR3 protein: CASSSRGGETQYF; CDR3 DNA: TGTGCCAGCAGCTCGAGGGGAGGGGAGACCCAGTACTTC
clone size: NA; D gene: NA; J gene: TRBJ1-1; V gene: TRBV7-8; CDR3 protein: CASSAQRGTEAFF; CDR3 DNA: TGTGCCAGCTCGGCACAAAGGGGGACTGAAGCTTTCTTT
clone size: NA; D gene: NA; J gene: TRBJ1-5; V gene: TRBV7-6; CDR3 protein: CASSPRGDDNNQPQHF; CDR3 DNA: TGTGCCAGCAGCCCTCGGGGGGACGATAACAATCAGCCCCAGCATTTT
clone size: NA; D gene: TRBD1; J gene: TRBJ2-7; V gene: TRBV5-6; CDR3 protein: CASSTLQGAIYEQYF; CDR3 DNA: TGTGCCAGCAGTACCCTACAGGGGGCCATCTACGAGCAGTACTTC
clone size: NA; D gene: NA; J gene: TRBJ2-7; V gene: TRBV5-4; CDR3 protein: CASSDGTSAASYEQYF; CDR3 DNA: TGTGCCAGCAGCGACGGGACTTCCGCCGCATCCTACGAGCAGTACTTC
clone size: NA; D gene: TRBD2; J gene: TRBJ2-3; V gene: TRBV29-1; CDR3 protein: CSAGLAGGTDTQYF; CDR3 DNA: TGCAGCGCCGGACTAGCGGGAGGTACAGATACGCAGTATTTT
clone size: NA; D gene: TRBD1; J gene: TRBJ2-7; V gene: TRBV6-5; CDR3 protein: CASSYSWTGDYEQYF; CDR3 DNA: TGTGCCAGCAGTTACTCGTGGACAGGGGATTACGAGCAGTACTTC
clone size: NA; D gene: TRBD1; J gene: TRBJ2-1; V gene: TRBV25-1; CDR3 protein: CASSGDRDRDYNEQFF; CDR3 DNA: TGTGCCAGCAGTGGGGACCGGGACAGGGACTACAATGAGCAGTTCTTC
clone size: once; D gene: NA; J gene: TRBJ1-3; V gene: TRBV18; CDR3 protein: CASSPRGSWGNTIYF; CDR3 DNA: TGTGCCAGCTCACCAAGGGGCTCGTGGGGAAACACCATATATTTT
clone size: NA; D gene: TRBD2; J gene: TRBJ2-7; V gene: TRBV9; CDR3 protein: CASSVSGNSYEQYF; CDR3 DNA: TGTGCCAGCAGCGTTAGCGGGAACTCCTACGAGCAGTACTTC
clone size: once; D gene: NA; J gene: TRBJ2-5; V gene: TRBV28; CDR3 protein: CASRKTGVQETQYF; CDR3 DNA: TGTGCCAGCAGAAAAACCGGGGTCCAAGAGACCCAGTACTTC
clone size: few; D gene: TRBD2; J gene: TRBJ2-1; V gene: TRBV2; CDR3 protein: CASTRTSSEQFF; CDR3 DNA: TGTGCCAGCACCAGGACTAGCAGTGAGCAGTTCTTC
clone size: NA; D gene: TRBD2; J gene: TRBJ2-1; V gene: TRBV10-3; CDR3 protein: CAISDQREAYNEQFF; CDR3 DNA: TGTGCCATCAGTGACCAGCGGGAGGCCTACAATGAGCAGTTCTTC
clone size: NA; D gene: NA; J gene: TRBJ1-2; V gene: TRBV12-3/TRBV12-4; CDR3 protein: CASRPRGDYGYTF; CDR3 DNA: TGTGCCAGCAGGCCCCGGGGAGACTATGGCTACACCTTC
clone size: few; D gene: NA; J gene: TRBJ2-3; V gene: TRBV18; CDR3 protein: CASSQGRATDTQYF; CDR3 DNA: TGTGCCAGCTCACAAGGCAGGGCGACAGATACGCAGTATTTT
clone size: NA; D gene: NA; J gene: TRBJ2-1; V gene: TRBV27; CDR3 protein: CASSLGSWNEQFF; CDR3 DNA: TGTGCCAGCAGTTTAGGTAGTTGGAATGAGCAGTTCTTC
clone size: few; D gene: TRBD2; J gene: TRBJ2-1; V gene: TRBV9; CDR3 protein: CASSVVSSGAYNEQFF; CDR3 DNA: TGTGCCAGCAGCGTAGTCTCTAGCGGGGCTTACAATGAGCAGTTCTTC
clone size: once; D gene: NA; J gene: TRBJ1-5; V gene: TRBV10-2; CDR3 protein: CARRGQPQHF; CDR3 DNA: TGCGCAAGGAGGGGTCAGCCCCAGCATTTT
clone size: NA; D gene: TRBD2; J gene: TRBJ2-5; V gene: TRBV7-2; CDR3 protein: CASSLGPTSGGLETQYF; CDR3 DNA: TGTGCCAGCAGCTTAGGGCCGACTAGCGGGGGATTGGAGACCCAGTACTTC
clone size: NA; D gene: NA; J gene: TRBJ1-1; V gene: TRBV28; CDR3 protein: CASSSGSRRAEAFF; CDR3 DNA: TGTGCCAGCAGTTCCGGTTCCAGGAGGGCTGAAGCTTTCTTT
clone size: NA; D gene: TRBD2; J gene: TRBJ2-2; V gene: TRBV11-2; CDR3 protein: CASSLGLAGINTGELFF; CDR3 DNA: TGTGCCAGCAGCTTAGGACTAGCGGGTATCAACACCGGGGAGCTGTTTTTT
clone size: NA; D gene: NA; J gene: TRBJ1-1; V gene: TRBV28; CDR3 protein: CASSLLRFLNTEAFF; CDR3 DNA: TGTGCCAGCAGTCTCCTCCGTTTCTTGAACACTGAAGCTTTCTTT
clone size: NA; D gene: TRBD2; J gene: TRBJ2-7; V gene: TRBV27; CDR3 protein: CASSLLTYGGGSYEQYF; CDR3 DNA: TGTGCCAGCAGTCTCCTAACCTACGGGGGGGGCTCCTACGAGCAGTACTTC
clone size: NA; D gene: NA; J gene: TRBJ2-5; V gene: TRBV18; CDR3 protein: CASSRTGGETQYF; CDR3 DNA: TGTGCCAGCTCCCGAACCGGAGGAGAGACCCAGTACTTC
clone size: NA; D gene: TRBD1; J gene: TRBJ2-3; V gene: TRBV3-1/TRBV3-2; CDR3 protein: CASSLVRDRTTDTQYF; CDR3 DNA: TGTGCCAGCAGTCTTGTCCGGGACAGAACCACAGATACGCAGTATTTT
clone size: NA; D gene: NA; J gene: TRBJ1-5; V gene: TRBV19; CDR3 protein: CASSISVSNQPQHF; CDR3 DNA: TGTGCCAGTAGTATTTCGGTTAGCAATCAGCCCCAGCATTTT
clone size: many; D gene: NA; J gene: TRBJ2-7; V gene: TRBV10-1; CDR3 protein: CASSDHRGSYEQYF; CDR3 DNA: TGCGCCAGCAGTGACCACCGGGGCTCCTACGAGCAGTACTTC
clone size: NA; D gene: NA; J gene: TRBJ2-3; V gene: TRBV11-1; CDR3 protein: CASSPIHYTDTQYF; CDR3 DNA: TGTGCCAGCAGCCCGATCCACTACACAGATACGCAGTATTTT
clone size: NA; D gene: NA; J gene: TRBJ2-3; V gene: TRBV29-1; CDR3 protein: CSGSGAGTDTQYF; CDR3 DNA: TGCAGCGGATCAGGGGCGGGCACAGATACGCAGTATTTT
clone size: once; D gene: TRBD2; J gene: TRBJ2-7; V gene: TRBV28; CDR3 protein: CASSPGTSIVLSTYEQYF; CDR3 DNA: TGTGCCAGCAGTCCAGGGACTAGCATAGTTTTATCGACCTACGAGCAGTACTTC
clone size: NA; D gene: TRBD2; J gene: TRBJ2-7; V gene: TRBV29-1; CDR3 protein: CSVVPTSDYEQYF; CDR3 DNA: TGCAGCGTGGTACCAACTAGCGACTACGAGCAGTACTTC
clone size: once; D gene: NA; J gene: TRBJ1-2; V gene: TRBV6-6; CDR3 protein: CASSSSGEGTYGYTF; CDR3 DNA: TGTGCCAGCAGCTCATCCGGAGAGGGGACTTATGGCTACACCTTC
clone size: NA; D gene: TRBD1; J gene: TRBJ1-5; V gene: TRBV2; CDR3 protein: CASRASTGYSQPQHF; CDR3 DNA: TGTGCCAGCAGGGCCTCGACAGGGTATAGTCAGCCCCAGCATTTT
clone size: NA; D gene: NA; J gene: TRBJ1-5; V gene: TRBV21-1; CDR3 protein: CASWLLGNQPQHF; CDR3 DNA: TGTGCCAGCTGGCTGCTGGGCAATCAGCCCCAGCATTTT
clone size: once; D gene: NA; J gene: TRBJ2-3; V gene: TRBV27; CDR3 protein: CASSSVTDTQYF; CDR3 DNA: TGTGCCAGCAGCTCCGTCACAGATACGCAGTATTTT
clone size: NA; D gene: NA; J gene: TRBJ1-1; V gene: TRBV6-4; CDR3 protein: CASSVKGDTEAFF; CDR3 DNA: TGTGCCAGCAGTGTTAAAGGGGACACTGAAGCTTTCTTT
clone size: NA; D gene: TRBD2; J gene: TRBJ2-7; V gene: TRBV5-1; CDR3 protein: CASSAALLAGASYEQYF; CDR3 DNA: TGCGCCAGCAGCGCCGCTCTACTAGCGGGAGCGTCCTACGAGCAGTACTTC
clone size: NA; D gene: NA; J gene: TRBJ1-1; V gene: TRBV7-6; CDR3 protein: CASSPGGTEAFF; CDR3 DNA: TGTGCCAGCAGCCCAGGAGGGACTGAAGCTTTCTTT
clone size: NA; D gene: NA; J gene: TRBJ1-6; V gene: TRBV9; CDR3 protein: CASSGTGSPLHF; CDR3 DNA: TGTGCCAGCAGCGGGACTGGTTCACCCCTCCACTTT
clone size: NA; D gene: NA; J gene: TRBJ1-2; V gene: TRBV27; CDR3 protein: CASSLWPPGGYGYTF; CDR3 DNA: TGTGCCAGCAGTTTGTGGCCTCCGGGTGGCTATGGCTACACCTTC
clone size: once; D gene: TRBD2; J gene: TRBJ2-5; V gene: TRBV6-1; CDR3 protein: CASSEVGGPRETQYF; CDR3 DNA: TGTGCCAGCAGTGAGGTGGGAGGGCCCCGGGAGACCCAGTACTTC
clone size: NA; D gene: TRBD1; J gene: TRBJ2-3; V gene: TRBV7-3; CDR3 protein: CASSLQGAGVSTDTQYF; CDR3 DNA: TGTGCCAGCAGCTTACAGGGGGCGGGTGTTAGCACAGATACGCAGTATTTT
clone size: NA; D gene: TRBD1; J gene: TRBJ1-6; V gene: TRBV19; CDR3 protein: CASSPPGTVGSPLHF; CDR3 DNA: TGTGCCAGTAGTCCTCCCGGGACAGTGGGGTCACCCCTCCACTTT
clone size: once; D gene: TRBD2; J gene: TRBJ2-5; V gene: TRBV12-3/TRBV12-4; CDR3 protein: CASRRGLGETQYF; CDR3 DNA: TGTGCCAGCAGGAGGGGACTAGGAGAGACCCAGTACTTC
clone size: NA; D gene: NA; J gene: TRBJ1-5; V gene: TRBV19; CDR3 protein: CASKEQGSNQPQHF; CDR3 DNA: TGTGCCAGTAAAGAACAGGGTAGCAATCAGCCCCAGCATTTT
clone size: NA; D gene: TRBD1; J gene: TRBJ2-7; V gene: TRBV7-9; CDR3 protein: CASSHTETGSYEQYF; CDR3 DNA: TGTGCCAGCAGCCACACAGAGACAGGGTCCTACGAGCAGTACTTC
clone size: NA; D gene: NA; J gene: TRBJ2-2; V gene: TRBV3-1/TRBV3-2; CDR3 protein: CASSRLANTGELFF; CDR3 DNA: TGTGCCAGCAGCCGACTAGCGAACACCGGGGAGCTGTTTTTT
clone size: NA; D gene: NA; J gene: TRBJ2-3; V gene: TRBV6-2/TRBV6-3; CDR3 protein: CASSPLNTQYF; CDR3 DNA: TGTGCCAGCAGCCCTCTAAATACGCAGTATTTT
clone size: few; D gene: NA; J gene: TRBJ2-5; V gene: TRBV5-1; CDR3 protein: CASSTGRERETQYF; CDR3 DNA: TGCGCCAGCAGCACGGGACGGGAGCGGGAGACCCAGTACTTC
clone size: NA; D gene: TRBD1; J gene: TRBJ2-7; V gene: TRBV10-3; CDR3 protein: CAISDRTGGGEQYF; CDR3 DNA: TGTGCCATCAGTGACAGGACAGGGGGCGGCGAGCAGTACTTC
clone size: few; D gene: TRBD2; J gene: TRBJ2-5; V gene: TRBV7-9; CDR3 protein: CASTSLATSGEETQYF; CDR3 DNA: TGTGCCAGCACCTCCCTGGCAACTAGCGGTGAGGAGACCCAGTACTTC
clone size: NA; D gene: NA; J gene: TRBJ1-3; V gene: TRBV18; CDR3 protein: CASSRDTGYGNTIYF; CDR3 DNA: TGTGCCAGCTCACGCGATACAGGGTATGGAAACACCATATATTTT